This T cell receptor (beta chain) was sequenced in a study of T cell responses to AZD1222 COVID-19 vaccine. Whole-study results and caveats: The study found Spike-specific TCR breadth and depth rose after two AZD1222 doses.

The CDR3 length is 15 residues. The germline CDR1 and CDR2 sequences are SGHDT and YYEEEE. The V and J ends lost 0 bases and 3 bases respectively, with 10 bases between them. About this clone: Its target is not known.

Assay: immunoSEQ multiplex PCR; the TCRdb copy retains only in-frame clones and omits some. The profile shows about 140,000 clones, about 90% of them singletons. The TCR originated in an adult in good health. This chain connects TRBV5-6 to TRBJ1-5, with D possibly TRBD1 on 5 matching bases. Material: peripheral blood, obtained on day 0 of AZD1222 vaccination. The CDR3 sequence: CASSLGGAFNQPQHF. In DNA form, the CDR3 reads TGTGCCAGCAGCTTGGGGGGCGCATTCAATCAGCCCCAGCATTTT.